The sequence of this T cell receptor (beta chain) was determined in a study of cytomegalovirus exposure and HLA in healthy donors. Overall study context: A prior study identified approximately 120 million unique TCR beta sequences from some 180 million T cells.

The primer mix had 60 Vbeta and 13 Jbeta primers. Assay: immunoSEQ multiplex PCR; the TCRdb copy retains only in-frame clones and omits some. Of roughly 160,000 clones in the sample, 77% were seen once. This CDR3 has 16 amino acids. CDR1 is KGHSH, CDR2 LQKENI, per germline. The J segment lost 3 bases and the V segment lost 6 bases, leaving 8 bases of the junction unmatched. The V call is TRBV18, the J call TRBJ2-2; 9 bases are shared with TRBD1. This TCR came from a woman under 40 in good health and CMV-seronegative. The specimen was PBMCs. The DNA of the CDR3 is TGTGCCAGCTCGCCCACAGGGGGCCAAGACACCGGGGAGCTGTTTTTT. Amino acid sequence: CASSPTGGQDTGELFF. Full variable domain (rest looked up from reference TRBV18 and TRBJ2-2): NAGVMQNPRHLVRRRGQEARLRCSPMKGHSHVYWYRQLPEEGLKFMVYLQKENIIDESGMPKERFSAEFPKEGPSILRIQQVVRGDSAAYFCASSPTGGQDTGELFFGEGSRLTVL.